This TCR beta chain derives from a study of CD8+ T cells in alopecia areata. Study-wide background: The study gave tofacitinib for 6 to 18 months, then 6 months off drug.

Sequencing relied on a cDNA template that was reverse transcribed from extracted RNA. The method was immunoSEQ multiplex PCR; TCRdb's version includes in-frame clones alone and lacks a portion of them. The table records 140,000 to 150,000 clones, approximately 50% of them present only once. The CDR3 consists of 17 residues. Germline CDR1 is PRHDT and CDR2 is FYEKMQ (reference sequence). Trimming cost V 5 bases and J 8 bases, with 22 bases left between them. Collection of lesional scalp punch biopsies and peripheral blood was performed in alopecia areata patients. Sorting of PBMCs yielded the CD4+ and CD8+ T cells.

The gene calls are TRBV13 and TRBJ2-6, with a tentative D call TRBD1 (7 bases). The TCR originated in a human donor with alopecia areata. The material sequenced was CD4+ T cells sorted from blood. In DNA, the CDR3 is TGTGCCAGCAGCCCTCAACGAGGAGGGGGCGCGACCAACGTCCTGACTTTC. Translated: CASSPQRGGGATNVLTF.